The present T cell receptor (beta chain) was sequenced within a study of blood T cell repertoires in COVID-19. About the research overall: From T cells, B-cell-depleted T cells, or PBMCs came the material, which was cDNA or gDNA.

The trim removed 5 bases at V and 1 base at J, leaving 5 bases unmatched. This CDR3 is built from 17 residues. The V gene's germline CDR1 is LNHDA and CDR2 SQIVND (reference sequence). Per the original methods: Nucleated cell counts were estimated from reference gene primer amplification. Sequencing used immunoSEQ multiplex PCR; TCRdb keeps in-frame clones, though not all of them. Clonal size and the V and J genes are those of that table, whereas D and trimming came from the DNA. The sample contains approximately 270,000 clones, approximately 90% of which appear only once. The study assigned cohorts using participant-reported clinical history. Exposed enrollees encountered a COVID-19 case at some point within 2 weeks before study entry.

This rearrangement joins TRBV19 to TRBJ2-1, with TRBD2 matching 13 bases. The source material was PBMCs or T cells enriched from blood (not recorded which). This clonotype was obtained from a man in his forties who had been exposed to COVID-19. CDR3 sequence reads: CASSRRGLAGSYNEQFF. The CDR3 nucleotides are TGTGCCAGTAGTCGGAGGGGACTAGCGGGATCCTACAATGAGCAGTTCTTC.